These T cell receptor beta chains were read from a single sample in a study of T cells in Graves' hyperthyroidism and ophthalmopathy. TCRdb redid the calling of the multiplex PCR reads with MiXCR, one entry per CDR3 protein. The data show a few hundred thousand distinct CDR3 sequences, roughly 18% seen once. The material sequenced was blood. Receptor source: a woman aged 45 to 65 with Graves' hyperthyroidism. The CDR3 runs from the conserved cysteine through the conserved F or W. Fields, in order: CDR3 DNA, CDR3 protein, J gene, D gene, clone size, V gene. The D gene is left open where the match is weak. Only part of the rows carry a size: once, few, many, or a class if the clone is expanded.

CDR3 DNA: TGTGCCAGCAGCCAAGGTCTGAATCCGAACACTGAAGCTTTCTTT
CDR3 protein: CASSQGLNPNTEAFF
J gene: TRBJ1-1
D gene: NA
clone size: NA
V gene: TRBV14

CDR3 DNA: TGCGCCAGCAGCGACCGGACAGGGAATGACGTCCTGACTTTC
CDR3 protein: CASSDRTGNDVLTF
J gene: TRBJ2-6
D gene: TRBD1
clone size: few
V gene: TRBV5-1

CDR3 DNA: TGTGCCAGCAGTTTAGTGGGGGTTAATACTGAAGCTTTCTTT
CDR3 protein: CASSLVGVNTEAFF
J gene: TRBJ1-1
D gene: NA
clone size: NA
V gene: TRBV12-3/TRBV12-4

CDR3 DNA: TGTGCCAGCGGGATGACTAGCGGGGGGGCAGATACGCAGTATTTT
CDR3 protein: CASGMTSGGADTQYF
J gene: TRBJ2-3
D gene: TRBD2
clone size: few
V gene: TRBV2

CDR3 DNA: TGTGCCAGCAGGAAACTAGCGGGAGGGTCCTACGAGCAGTACTTC
CDR3 protein: CASRKLAGGSYEQYF
J gene: TRBJ2-7
D gene: TRBD2
clone size: NA
V gene: TRBV27

CDR3 DNA: TGTGCCAGCAGTTTGGACAGCGAAGAGACCCAGTACTTC
CDR3 protein: CASSLDSEETQYF
J gene: TRBJ2-5
D gene: NA
clone size: many
V gene: TRBV28

CDR3 DNA: TGCAGCGTCGGTGCCGGGCCAGACATCAGGGAGCTGTTTTTT
CDR3 protein: CSVGAGPDIRELFF
J gene: TRBJ2-2
D gene: NA
clone size: few
V gene: TRBV29-1

CDR3 DNA: TGCAGTGCACTAGTTCCAGGGGACGAGCAGTACTTC
CDR3 protein: CSALVPGDEQYF
J gene: TRBJ2-7
D gene: NA
clone size: many
V gene: TRBV20-1

CDR3 DNA: TGTGCCAGCAGCTTTTTAGCGGGAGCAGATACGCAGTATTTT
CDR3 protein: CASSFLAGADTQYF
J gene: TRBJ2-3
D gene: TRBD2
clone size: NA
V gene: TRBV7-3

CDR3 DNA: TGTGCCAGCAGAGAGGTTTCAGGGTACCAAGAGACCCAGTACTTC
CDR3 protein: CASREVSGYQETQYF
J gene: TRBJ2-5
D gene: NA
clone size: many
V gene: TRBV11-2

CDR3 DNA: TGTGCCAGCAGCTCGGGGGAGGGTCTTACCTACAATGAGCAGTTCTTC
CDR3 protein: CASSSGEGLTYNEQFF
J gene: TRBJ2-1
D gene: TRBD2
clone size: many
V gene: TRBV7-9

CDR3 DNA: TGCAGTGCTAGGCCAGGAGATGAAAAACTGTTTTTT
CDR3 protein: CSARPGDEKLFF
J gene: TRBJ1-4
D gene: NA
clone size: few
V gene: TRBV20-1

CDR3 DNA: TGTGCCAGCAGCCAAGATCGGACAGAAAAACTGTTTTTT
CDR3 protein: CASSQDRTEKLFF
J gene: TRBJ1-4
D gene: NA
clone size: NA
V gene: TRBV3-1

CDR3 DNA: TGTGCCAGCAGTTCCTTCCTAGCGTACTCCTACGAGCAGTACTTC
CDR3 protein: CASSSFLAYSYEQYF
J gene: TRBJ2-7
D gene: NA
clone size: few
V gene: TRBV25-1

CDR3 DNA: TGTGCCAGCAGCTTACTAGCGGGAGTGGCAGATACGCAGTATTTT
CDR3 protein: CASSLLAGVADTQYF
J gene: TRBJ2-3
D gene: TRBD2
clone size: many
V gene: TRBV5-5

CDR3 DNA: TGTGCCAGCAGCGAAGCGGGACCCGGTATAGATACGCAGTATTTT
CDR3 protein: CASSEAGPGIDTQYF
J gene: TRBJ2-3
D gene: TRBD2
clone size: many
V gene: TRBV6-1

CDR3 DNA: TGTGCCTGGAGGGCTCACCAGGGCCGAGGGGCTGGGGCCAACGTCCTGACTTTC
CDR3 protein: CAWRAHQGRGAGANVLTF
J gene: TRBJ2-6
D gene: NA
clone size: NA
V gene: TRBV30

CDR3 DNA: TGTGCCAGCAGCCAAGTTGGACAGGGAAATGAAAAACTGTTTTTT
CDR3 protein: CASSQVGQGNEKLFF
J gene: TRBJ1-4
D gene: TRBD1
clone size: NA
V gene: TRBV3-1

CDR3 DNA: TGTGCCACCCGACAGGGACCCTATGGCTACACCTTC
CDR3 protein: CATRQGPYGYTF
J gene: TRBJ1-2
D gene: TRBD1
clone size: few
V gene: TRBV19

CDR3 DNA: TGCAGTGCTAGAGATAGCGGACAGCCATATAGCAATCAGCCCCAGCATTTT
CDR3 protein: CSARDSGQPYSNQPQHF
J gene: TRBJ1-5
D gene: NA
clone size: many
V gene: TRBV20-1

CDR3 DNA: TGCAGCGTTGGAGAAACCGAGCAGTACTTC
CDR3 protein: CSVGETEQYF
J gene: TRBJ2-7
D gene: NA
clone size: NA
V gene: TRBV29-1

CDR3 DNA: TGTGCTAGTGGTTTGACCAGGGATCAGCCCCAGCATTTT
CDR3 protein: CASGLTRDQPQHF
J gene: TRBJ1-5
D gene: NA
clone size: many
V gene: TRBV12-5

CDR3 DNA: TGTGCCAGCAGTTACGGGGGGATAAGTCAGCCCCAGCATTTT
CDR3 protein: CASSYGGISQPQHF
J gene: TRBJ1-5
D gene: NA
clone size: many
V gene: TRBV6-2/TRBV6-3

CDR3 DNA: TGTGCCAGCAGAATCGCAGGGGGTCAGGCCAATGAGCAGTTCTTC
CDR3 protein: CASRIAGGQANEQFF
J gene: TRBJ2-1
D gene: TRBD1
clone size: once
V gene: TRBV12-3/TRBV12-4

CDR3 DNA: TGTGCCAGCAAGTTTGCGGGGGGGGAGACCCAGTACTTC
CDR3 protein: CASKFAGGETQYF
J gene: TRBJ2-5
D gene: TRBD2
clone size: few
V gene: TRBV6-1

CDR3 DNA: TGTGCCAGCAGTCTCGGGGTTCCTTATGGCTACACCTTC
CDR3 protein: CASSLGVPYGYTF
J gene: TRBJ1-2
D gene: NA
clone size: NA
V gene: TRBV2

CDR3 DNA: TGCGCCAGCAGTCTTCTTGGCGGCCCCGGGGAGACCCAGTACTTC
CDR3 protein: CASSLLGGPGETQYF
J gene: TRBJ2-5
D gene: NA
clone size: NA
V gene: TRBV5-1

CDR3 DNA: TGCAGTGCTCACCCACCAGCGGGGCTAGGGGATACGCAGTATTTT
CDR3 protein: CSAHPPAGLGDTQYF
J gene: TRBJ2-3
D gene: TRBD2
clone size: few
V gene: TRBV20-1

CDR3 DNA: TGTGCCAGCAGCCAAGATTTTCCATCAGGTGAAGCTTTCTTT
CDR3 protein: CASSQDFPSGEAFF
J gene: TRBJ1-1
D gene: NA
clone size: NA
V gene: TRBV3-1

CDR3 DNA: TGCGCCAGCAGCCCGCCGGGACTCGGCTACGAGCAGTACTTC
CDR3 protein: CASSPPGLGYEQYF
J gene: TRBJ2-7
D gene: NA
clone size: NA
V gene: TRBV4-1

CDR3 DNA: TGCAGCGTTGATGTGGAGCAAGAGACCCAGTACTTC
CDR3 protein: CSVDVEQETQYF
J gene: TRBJ2-5
D gene: NA
clone size: few
V gene: TRBV29-1

CDR3 DNA: TGTGCCAGCAGCCAAGATTTGGCCGTATCAGACGGCTATGGCTACACCTTC
CDR3 protein: CASSQDLAVSDGYGYTF
J gene: TRBJ1-2
D gene: NA
clone size: many
V gene: TRBV3-1

CDR3 DNA: TGTGCCAGCAGTTTCCAAGGGGGCGGGAGGCGGGATGAGCAGTTCTTC
CDR3 protein: CASSFQGGGRRDEQFF
J gene: TRBJ2-1
D gene: NA
clone size: many
V gene: TRBV28

CDR3 DNA: TGTGCCAGCTCACCCGGAGGCGGACAAGAGACCCAGTACTTC
CDR3 protein: CASSPGGGQETQYF
J gene: TRBJ2-5
D gene: NA
clone size: many
V gene: TRBV18

CDR3 DNA: TGTGCCAGCAGTCCAAGTTTAGGGACAGGGGGGAGGTCGGGTAATCAGCCCCAGCATTTT
CDR3 protein: CASSPSLGTGGRSGNQPQHF
J gene: TRBJ1-5
D gene: TRBD1
clone size: NA
V gene: TRBV27

CDR3 DNA: TGTGCCAGCAGCGGGACAGGAGACACAGATACGCAGTATTTT
CDR3 protein: CASSGTGDTDTQYF
J gene: TRBJ2-3
D gene: TRBD1
clone size: NA
V gene: TRBV9

CDR3 DNA: TGTGCCACCAGCAGCGGGTCTTTCGACAGGGCTGAGACCCAGTACTTC
CDR3 protein: CATSSGSFDRAETQYF
J gene: TRBJ2-5
D gene: TRBD1
clone size: many
V gene: TRBV15

CDR3 DNA: TGTGCCAGCAGCTTAGGTAGTACCACTGAAGCTTTCTTT
CDR3 protein: CASSLGSTTEAFF
J gene: TRBJ1-1
D gene: NA
clone size: many
V gene: TRBV11-2

CDR3 DNA: TGTGCCAGCAGTTTTAGCCCTTCTTCTACCCCTACCGTTTCCTACAATGAGCAGTTCTTC
CDR3 protein: CASSFSPSSTPTVSYNEQFF
J gene: TRBJ2-1
D gene: NA
clone size: NA
V gene: TRBV12-3/TRBV12-4

CDR3 DNA: TGTGCCAGCAGCCAAGAGAGCCAGAATTCACCCCTCCACTTT
CDR3 protein: CASSQESQNSPLHF
J gene: TRBJ1-6
D gene: NA
clone size: few
V gene: TRBV3-1

CDR3 DNA: TGTGCCAGCAGGCAACCTTCAGGGGCAGGCACAGATACGCAGTATTTT
CDR3 protein: CASRQPSGAGTDTQYF
J gene: TRBJ2-3
D gene: NA
clone size: NA
V gene: TRBV6-1

CDR3 DNA: TGTGCCAGCAGTTTCGGCGGGAGGTACAATGAGCAGTTCTTC
CDR3 protein: CASSFGGRYNEQFF
J gene: TRBJ2-1
D gene: TRBD2
clone size: NA
V gene: TRBV12-3/TRBV12-4

CDR3 DNA: TGTGCCAGCAGTGCGCCAGGGGAAGGATTTGAAAAACTGTTTTTT
CDR3 protein: CASSAPGEGFEKLFF
J gene: TRBJ1-4
D gene: NA
clone size: NA
V gene: TRBV2

CDR3 DNA: TGTGCCAGCAGGCAGACGATGGACGAGCAGTACTTC
CDR3 protein: CASRQTMDEQYF
J gene: TRBJ2-7
D gene: NA
clone size: many
V gene: TRBV27

CDR3 DNA: TGTGCCAGCAGCATTAGCGGGAGGGATGATACGCAGTATTTT
CDR3 protein: CASSISGRDDTQYF
J gene: TRBJ2-3
D gene: TRBD2
clone size: many
V gene: TRBV7-9